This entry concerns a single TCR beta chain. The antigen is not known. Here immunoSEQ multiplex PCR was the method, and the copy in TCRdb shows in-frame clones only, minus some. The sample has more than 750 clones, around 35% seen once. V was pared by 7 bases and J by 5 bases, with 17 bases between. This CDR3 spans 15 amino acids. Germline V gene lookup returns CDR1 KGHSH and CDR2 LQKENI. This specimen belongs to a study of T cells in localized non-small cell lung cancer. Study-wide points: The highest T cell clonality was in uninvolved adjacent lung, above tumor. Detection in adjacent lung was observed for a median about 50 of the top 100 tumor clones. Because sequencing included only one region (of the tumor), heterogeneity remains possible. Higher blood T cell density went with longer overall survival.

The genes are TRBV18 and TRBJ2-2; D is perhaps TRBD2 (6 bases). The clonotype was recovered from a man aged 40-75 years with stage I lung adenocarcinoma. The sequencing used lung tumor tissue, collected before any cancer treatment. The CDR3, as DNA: TGTGCCAGCTTGTCATCCGTGGAGGGGACCGGGGAGCTGTTTTTT. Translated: CASLSSVEGTGELFF.